The 32 T cell receptor beta chains below were found in one sample sequenced in a study of blood T cell repertoires in COVID-19. The table came from immunoSEQ multiplex PCR; TCRdb's copy has only in-frame clones and leaves some out. The profile shows 160,000 or so clones, approximately 90% of them singletons. The specimen was PBMCs or T cells enriched from blood (not recorded which). These receptors came from a woman aged 45-65 years who had recovered from COVID-19.

As to this clone: Other DNA sequences in the same sample also yield this CDR3. J is TRBJ2-7 and V is TRBV7-2, with D possibly being TRBD1 (5 bases). Germline CDR1 is SGHTA and CDR2 is FQGNSA. The CDR3 runs 13 residues. V lost 5 bases and J 2 bases, leaving 10 bases between the germline ends. CDR3 in DNA: TGTGCCAGCAGCCTGCAAGGGGCCTACGAGCAGTACTTC. Residues: CASSLQGAYEQYF.

This rearrangement joins TRBV6-2 or TRBV6-3 to TRBJ2-7, with 10 bases matching TRBD2. The CDR3 loop spans 16 amino acids. V trimming: 4 bases; J trimming: 2 bases; junction bases outside the gene matches: 8. The V gene's germline CDR1 is MNHEY and CDR2 SVGEGT. CDR3 in amino acids: CASSSVAGGPPYEQYF. DNA for the CDR3: TGTGCCAGCAGTTCCGTAGCGGGGGGCCCTCCCTACGAGCAGTACTTC.

This clone has only one observation. This chain uses TRBV5-5 with TRBJ2-1; possibly TRBD2 for D (6 bases). Germline V gene lookup returns CDR1 SGHKS and CDR2 YYEKEE (reference sequence). Trimming removed 2 bases from V and 2 bases from J, with 11 bases in between. This CDR3 is 15 amino acids long. In DNA form, the CDR3 reads TGTGCCAGCAGCTTTCGACTAGGGGCCTACAATGAGCAGTTCTTC. Its translation is CASSFRLGAYNEQFF.

The chain has TRBV5-4 and TRBJ2-5; TRBD2 is a possible D gene (7 bases). The CDR3 is 15 amino acids. Germline V gives CDR1 SGHNT, CDR2 YYREEE (reference sequence). V was trimmed by 5 bases and J by 4 bases, leaving 18 bases between them. In DNA, the CDR3 is TGTGCCAGCAGTCACAGAGGGGGGGCCGGAGAGACCCAGTACTTC. This translates into CASSHRGGAGETQYF.

The J gene is TRBJ2-2, the V gene TRBV3-1 (or the pseudogene TRBV3-2); 7 bases align to TRBD1. The CDR3 has 15 residues. Germline CDR1 and CDR2: LGHDT and YNNKEL (reference sequence). Trimming took 4 bases from V and 8 from J; bases not matched to a gene: 10. CDR3 sequence reads: CASSRPNRGTGELFF. In nucleotides, the CDR3 is TGTGCCAGCAGCCGACCTAACAGGGGAACGGGGGAGCTGTTTTTT.

The J gene is TRBJ1-4, the V gene TRBV5-1; perhaps TRBD1 as D (6 bases). Germline CDR1 and CDR2: SGHRS and YFSETQ. The CDR3 has 14 residues. V was trimmed by 1 base and J by 6 bases, leaving 10 bases between them. CDR3 sequence reads: CASSLTGFDEKLFF. The CDR3 DNA follows: TGCGCCAGCAGCTTGACAGGGTTTGATGAAAAACTGTTTTTT.

The chain employs TRBV6-5 and TRBJ2-5; D is ambiguous. From germline, CDR1 is MNHEY and CDR2 SVGAGI. The CDR3 totals 14 residues. Trimming cost V 7 bases and J 0 bases, with 12 bases left between them. Written as DNA, the CDR3 is TGTGCCAGCAATGGCAGAACGTACCAAGAGACCCAGTACTTC. This sequence encodes CASNGRTYQETQYF.

The chain is built from TRBV10-3 and TRBJ2-2; perhaps TRBD2 as D (6 bases). Germline V lookup: CDR1 ENHRY, CDR2 SYGVKD. Trimming cost V 10 bases and J 8 bases, with 23 bases left between them. This CDR3 contains 15 residues. CDR3 sequence reads: CATLTLSDYPGELFF. The CDR3 nucleotides are TGTGCCACCCTTACTCTCTCGGACTACCCAGGGGAGCTGTTTTTT.

The chain links TRBV7-2 to TRBJ1-2; tentative D call: TRBD1 (6 bases). Trimming stripped 5 bases from V and 2 bases from J, with 18 bases between. CDR3 size: 16 residues. Germline CDR1 is SGHTA and CDR2 is FQGNSA. The CDR3 nucleotides read TGTGCCAGCAGCCCAGACCTGACAGGCGCCAACTATGGCTACACCTTC. This codes for CASSPDLTGANYGYTF.

The gene calls are TRBV27 and TRBJ2-3, with TRBD1 matching 8 bases. Germline CDR1 reads MNHEY; CDR2 reads SMNVEV (reference sequence). V lost 6 bases to trimming and J lost 1 base; unmatched junction nucleotides: 3. The CDR3 has 14 residues. The CDR3 region has the DNA TGTGCCAGCAGAGGGACAGGAGGCACAGATACGCAGTATTTT. It encodes CASRGTGGTDTQYF.

The chain has TRBV6-5 and TRBJ1-3; a weak D match, TRBD1 (6 bases). This CDR3 has 15 residues. CDR1 is MNHEY, CDR2 SVGAGI, per germline. V gave up 6 bases and J gave up 4 bases, with 16 bases separating them. CDR3 amino acids: CASSRRQAAGNTIYF. In DNA, the CDR3 is TGTGCCAGCAGCCGGCGACAGGCAGCGGGAAACACCATATATTTT.

The sample holds one count of this clone. The chain uses TRBV11-3 and TRBJ1-1; TRBD1 is a possible D gene (5 bases). This CDR3 has 12 residues. The germline CDR1 and CDR2 sequences are SGHNT and YENEEA. Trimming cost V 5 bases and J 10 bases, with 14 bases left between them. The CDR3, as DNA: TGTGCCAGCAGCCAGTCCCGGGGGACAGCTTTCTTT. It yields the protein CASSQSRGTAFF.

This chain links TRBV5-1 with TRBJ1-3; the D is unclear. This CDR3 region has 15 residues. V shed 1 base and J shed 0 bases, with 8 bases lying between them. Germline V gives CDR1 SGHRS, CDR2 YFSETQ. The CDR3 DNA sequence: TGCGCCAGCAGCTTGTGGCCGGGCTCTGGAAACACCATATATTTT. Translation: CASSLWPGSGNTIYF.

The chain is built from TRBV20-1 and TRBJ2-2, with no clear D. The CDR3 spans 14 residues. Trimming stripped 3 bases from V and 3 bases from J, with 11 bases between. The germline gives CDR1 DFQATT, CDR2 SNEGSKA (reference sequence). In DNA, the CDR3 is TGCAGTGCTAGTCCAACTCACGACACCGGGGAGCTGTTTTTT. Protein sequence: CSASPTHDTGELFF.

The count of this clone is one. The rearrangement links TRBV7-8 to TRBJ1-4; the match to TRBD1 covers 7 bases. In germline, CDR1 is SGHVS, CDR2 FQNEAQ. V shed 5 bases, J shed 8 bases, and the junction held 11 bases outside the gene matches. The CDR3 is made up of 15 amino acids. For the CDR3, the DNA is TGTGCCAGCAGCGGAACTGACAGGGCCTACGAAAAACTGTTTTTT. This codes for CASSGTDRAYEKLFF.

The chain combines TRBV19 with TRBJ2-7; D is unresolved. Trimming left V 1 base short and J 7 bases short, with 8 bases between. Germline lookup yields CDR1 LNHDA and CDR2 SQIVND (reference sequence). The CDR3 totals 12 residues. The CDR3 DNA sequence: TGTGCCAGTAGTATAGCTGGGCGAGAGCAGTACTTC. Its protein product is CASSIAGREQYF.

This sequence joins TRBV12-3 or TRBV12-4 and TRBJ1-2, with D unclear. CDR3 length: 13 residues. The V and J ends lost 5 bases and 6 bases respectively, with 13 bases between them. The CDR3 nucleotides read TGTGCCAGCAGTGGAGGAGGATTTAATGGCTACACCTTC. Its protein is CASSGGGFNGYTF.

This clone was seen more than once but under ten times. The chain uses TRBV4-3 and TRBJ2-6, with D possibly being TRBD2 (6 bases). Trimming took off 1 base at V and 4 bases at J, with 8 bases between the two ends. CDR1 is LGHNA and CDR2 is YSLEER in the germline V gene. There are 15 residues in the CDR3. This CDR3 is CASSQAGSGANVLTF. In DNA, the CDR3 is TGCGCCAGCAGCCAAGCCGGGAGCGGGGCCAACGTCCTGACTTTC.

This sequence joins TRBV6-5 and TRBJ1-2; no clear D gene. The CDR3 loop spans 15 amino acids. CDR1 is MNHEY and CDR2 is SVGAGI in the germline V gene. Trimming shortened V by 0 bases and J by 6 bases, and 14 bases separated the two germline ends. CDR3 residues: CASSYSTGMGDGYTF. CDR3 bases: TGTGCCAGCAGTTACTCTACTGGGATGGGAGATGGCTACACCTTC.

Only one count was recorded for this clone. The chain carries TRBV9 and TRBJ2-2; TRBD1 matches 10 bases. This CDR3 region has 17 residues. The V gene end was trimmed by 3 bases and the J gene end by 2 bases; junction bases not matched to a gene: 7. Germline V gene lookup returns CDR1 SGDLS and CDR2 YYNGEE. This CDR3 reads CASSGAGTGENTGELFF. The CDR3 DNA reads TGTGCCAGCAGCGGAGCCGGGACAGGGGAAAACACCGGGGAGCTGTTTTTT.

This chain connects TRBV2 to TRBJ2-2, with 9 bases fitting TRBD1. Losses at the gene ends were 6 bases for V and 3 bases for J; bases not matched to a gene: 5. This CDR3 is built from 15 residues. CDR1 SNHLY and CDR2 FYNNEI come from the germline V gene. The CDR3 region has the DNA TGTGCCAGCAGCCCACAGGGGGCTGACACCGGGGAGCTGTTTTTT. It yields the protein CASSPQGADTGELFF.

The J gene is TRBJ2-3, the V gene TRBV5-4; 10 positions agree with TRBD2. Trimming at V came to 5 bases and at J to 2 bases, leaving 5 bases not matched to a gene. CDR1 SGHNT and CDR2 YYREEE come from the germline V gene (reference sequence). The CDR3 runs 15 residues. CDR3 residues: CASSGGLAATDTQYF. The CDR3 DNA is TGTGCCAGCAGTGGTGGACTAGCGGCCACAGATACGCAGTATTTT.

This chain connects TRBV18 to TRBJ2-5; D call uncertain. Trimming cost V 1 base and J 1 base, with 7 bases left between them. The CDR3 consists of 14 residues. The germline V gene encodes CDR1 KGHSH and CDR2 LQKENI. This CDR3 reads CASSPQRGQETQYF. As DNA, the CDR3 is TGTGCCAGCTCACCACAGAGAGGCCAAGAGACCCAGTACTTC.

The rearrangement joins TRBV7-2 to TRBJ2-7; D may be TRBD1 (6 bases). The V and J ends lost 5 bases and 5 bases respectively, with 16 bases between them. Germline CDR1 and CDR2: SGHTA and FQGNSA. The CDR3 is 14 residues long. CDR3: CASSPPDRLHEQYF. In DNA form, the CDR3 reads TGTGCCAGCAGCCCGCCTGACAGGCTCCACGAGCAGTACTTC.

For the CDR3, the DNA is TGTGCCAGCAGTGGGGCGGGGCCCTGTTGGAGCATGAACACTGAAGCTTTCTTT. This translates into CASSGAGPCWSMNTEAFF. The chain is built from TRBV9 and TRBJ1-1, with D perhaps matching TRBD1 (5 bases). V was shortened by 5 bases and J by 0 bases, with 23 bases between the two germline ends. Germline V gene data show CDR1 as SGDLS and CDR2 as YYNGEE. The CDR3 consists of 18 residues.

The chain employs TRBV19 and TRBJ1-2, with 7 nucleotides matching TRBD1. Germline trimming cut 3 bases from V and 0 bases from J; bases unmatched to any gene: 7. The CDR3 totals 16 residues. The V gene's germline CDR1 is LNHDA and CDR2 SQIVND (reference sequence). The CDR3 DNA sequence: TGTGCCAGTAGTATCCAATCGACAGGGACTAACTATGGCTACACCTTC. Translated: CASSIQSTGTNYGYTF.

This sequence joins TRBV10-3 and TRBJ2-7; 10 nucleotides align to TRBD2. V shed 6 bases, J shed 0 bases, and the junction held 14 bases outside the gene matches. This CDR3 has 18 residues. Germline CDR1 is ENHRY and CDR2 is SYGVKD. The CDR3 is CAISKSRTSGSSSYEQYF. CDR3 bases: TGTGCCATCAGCAAATCGCGGACTAGCGGAAGTTCCTCCTACGAGCAGTACTTC.

In its sample, this clone was seen once. The genes are TRBV12-3 or TRBV12-4 and TRBJ1-2; a possible D gene is TRBD1 (5 bases). This CDR3 spans 13 amino acids. Trimming left V 1 base short and J 4 bases short, with 7 bases between. Here the CDR3 reads CASSLVQGYGYTF. In nucleotides, the CDR3 is TGTGCCAGCAGTTTAGTCCAGGGCTATGGCTACACCTTC.

This chain links TRBV18 with TRBJ2-7, with 9 bases matching TRBD1. CDR3 length equals 15 residues. CDR1 and CDR2 (germline): KGHSH, LQKENI. The ends lost 0 bases at V and 6 bases at J; junction bases unmatched: 6. The CDR3 loop is CASSPPYGTGIEQYF. The CDR3 bases are TGTGCCAGCTCACCACCCTATGGGACAGGGATCGAGCAGTACTTC.

The chain recombines TRBV5-1 with TRBJ1-1; D not resolved. V gave up 1 base and J gave up 5 bases, with 6 bases separating them. The germline V gene has CDR1 SGHRS and CDR2 YFSETQ. The CDR3 has 12 amino acids. The CDR3 sequence: CASSLTRTEAFF. The CDR3 bases are TGCGCCAGCAGCTTGACAAGAACTGAAGCTTTCTTT.

The V gene is TRBV27, the J gene TRBJ1-1, with a possible D match to TRBD1 (5 bases). The CDR3 runs to 18 residues. V was clipped by 1 base and J by 0 bases, with 18 bases between them. Germline CDR1 reads MNHEY; CDR2 reads SMNVEV (reference sequence). The CDR3 DNA is TGTGCCAGCAGTTTATTCCGGGGGTTCTCGGCTTTGAACACTGAAGCTTTCTTT. This gives the protein CASSLFRGFSALNTEAFF.

The chain has TRBV4-1 and TRBJ1-1; D ambiguous. The CDR3 has 14 amino acids. Trimming removed 0 bases at V and 10 bases at J, with 15 bases between. The germline V gene has CDR1 MGHRA and CDR2 YSYEKL. The CDR3 region has the DNA TGCGCCAGCAGCCAAGATCCTTGGGCCCGTCGAGCTTTCTTT. Its protein product is CASSQDPWARRAFF.